The following is a T cell receptor (beta chain) sequence with its context. What antigen it recognizes has not been identified. The sample holds no much larger clone one base away, and base qualities are not on file. The time point tag for this specimen amounts to: patch test 1, 2 weeks after DPC sensitization. What this sample's treatment or condition label stands for: therapeutic diphenylcyclopropenone sensitization with weekly scalp DPC. At each patch-test visit, blood was drawn before the patch test was applied. To be eligible, patients had to be aged 18 to 70, diagnosed with alopecia and judged suitable for DPC therapy, while pregnant patients were excluded. Total RNA was isolated from unfractionated whole blood collected in Tempus Blood RNA tubes. This sample was included in a study of human T cells and chemical hapten exposure (dated by TCRdb to the early 2020s). Study-wide context: For sensitization, 2% DPC in acetone was applied to a roughly 2 cm by roughly 2 cm area of upper inner arm skin. Throughout the roughly 25-week study period, patients were also given weekly therapeutic DPC doses on the scalp. Patch tests used Finn chambers with 0.01% DPC on the upper back, scored after 6 days by International Contact Dermatitis Research Group standards. Alopecia areata with under or over 50% scalp involvement, alopecia totalis and alopecia universalis were represented in the patient cohort, which was mostly female. Libraries were combined into a pool for sequencing, and differences in TCR yield between samples came mainly from small differences in library volumes within the pool. The study tracked peripheral blood TCR repertoire changes in vivo during primary and secondary sensitization to the hapten diphenylcyclopropenone (DPC) in alopecia patients. Blood was sampled from patients pre-sensitization (week 0) and at 2, 6 and about 24 weeks after DPC sensitization. Around 30 alopecia patients provided blood for TCR sequencing at one to four time points (pre-sensitization, 2, 6 and 24 weeks).

Receptors were amplified or captured by RACE. Sequencing was performed on a NextSeq 500. During library preparation, unique molecular identifiers were attached to individual cDNA molecules so that TCRs could be counted quantitatively and reproducibly. For every blood RNA sample, sequencing covered both the TCR alpha and TCR beta chains. Per the original workflow: A median of approximately 100,000 TCRs per sample was observed, with a range of about 23,224 to 750,000. The Decombinator software suite was used to annotate the V, J and CDR3 of the TCR reads. To make PS versus PT1 abundance plots, every sample was subsampled to the same number of TCRs (28,000). TCRs were defined as expanded if absent before sensitization and observed at least eight times at the 2-week time point. In TCRdb, the public reads were trimmed at Q25 with fastp and aligned with MiXCR, with productive beta chains retained. For every CDR3 protein sequence, its rows merge into one entry that carries the most common genes and DNA. The V and J calls, along with clone size, are taken from TCRdb and not from the paper's own processing. The sample data list around 300,000 distinct CDR3 sequences, and around 7% of these were observed just once. 8.4% of the sample is in the top ten clones.

Broad study findings and their caveats: All patients had alopecia, a presumed autoimmune disease, so their immune response might differ from that of healthy individuals. DPC sensitization did not change how many TCRs were above 1 in 1000 frequency, and no evidence was found of alterations in global repertoire structure. A positive correlation was found between the number of PT1 expanded TCRs and patch test score, with significance reached at thresholds 8, 16 and 32 but not 4. Expanded TCRs formed significantly more large CDR3 similarity clusters than pre-sensitization or healthy control sets, consistent with antigen-driven responses. After repeated subsampling, the strength of the expansion versus patch-test correlation and the threshold at which it became significant changed.

V lost 3 bases and J lost 10 bases; the stretch between them is 19 bases long. The cysteine opens and the phenylalanine closes a CDR3 of 15 amino acids. CDR3 DNA only is kept here, 45 bases in frame from base 1. The sequence was collected from a woman under 30 with alopecia areata. Some clones in this sample may be carry-over from other donors' samples. The chain employs TRBV12-3 or TRBV12-4 and TRBJ2-1; a tentative D match to TRBD1 spans 6 bases. The sample was whole blood, taken in connection with sensitization to the hapten diphenylcyclopropenone (DPC). The CDR3 reads as follows: CASSFRSGPGQEQFF. The DNA sequence is as follows: TGTGCCAGCAGTTTCCGGAGTGGACCGGGACAAGAGCAGTTCTTC.